Included here is one T cell receptor beta chain sequence, with context. Its target is not known. The sample belongs to a study of identifying expanded T cells in peripheral blood. The protocol was immunoSEQ multiplex PCR, while the TCRdb copy is restricted to in-frame clones and leaves out a portion. The data show over 100,000 clones, with more than 70% seen just once and about 14% held by the top ten. Study-wide results and limits: Variance in clone template counts between roughly 2-week samples significantly increased with total template count across all healthy donors.

The germline V and J ends were trimmed by 7 bases and 1 base, with 10 bases remaining between them. CDR1 is SGHTA, CDR2 FQGTGA, per germline. This CDR3 comprises 13 residues. During the collection period, no donor immune events like infections were recorded. This receptor was taken from a person aged 18-70 years in good health. Sequencing was carried out using blood. The chain links TRBV7-3 to TRBJ2-5; a possible D gene is TRBD1 (5 bases). The CDR3 is CASTPGFQETQYF. CDR3 nucleotide sequence: TGTGCCAGCACCCCAGGGTTCCAAGAGACCCAGTACTTC.